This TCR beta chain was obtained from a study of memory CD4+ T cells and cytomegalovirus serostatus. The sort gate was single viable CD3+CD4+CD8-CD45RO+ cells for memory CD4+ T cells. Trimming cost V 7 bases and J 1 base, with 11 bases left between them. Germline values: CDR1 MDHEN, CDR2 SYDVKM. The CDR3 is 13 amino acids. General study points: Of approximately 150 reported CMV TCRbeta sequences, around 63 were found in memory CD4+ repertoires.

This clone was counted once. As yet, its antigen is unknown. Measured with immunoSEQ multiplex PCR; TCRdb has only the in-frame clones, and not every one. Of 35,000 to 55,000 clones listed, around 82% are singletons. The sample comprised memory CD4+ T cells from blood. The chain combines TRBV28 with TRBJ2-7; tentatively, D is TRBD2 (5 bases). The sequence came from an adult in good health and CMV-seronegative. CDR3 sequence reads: CASTEGRSYEQYF. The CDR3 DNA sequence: TGTGCCAGCACAGAGGGAAGGTCCTACGAGCAGTACTTC.